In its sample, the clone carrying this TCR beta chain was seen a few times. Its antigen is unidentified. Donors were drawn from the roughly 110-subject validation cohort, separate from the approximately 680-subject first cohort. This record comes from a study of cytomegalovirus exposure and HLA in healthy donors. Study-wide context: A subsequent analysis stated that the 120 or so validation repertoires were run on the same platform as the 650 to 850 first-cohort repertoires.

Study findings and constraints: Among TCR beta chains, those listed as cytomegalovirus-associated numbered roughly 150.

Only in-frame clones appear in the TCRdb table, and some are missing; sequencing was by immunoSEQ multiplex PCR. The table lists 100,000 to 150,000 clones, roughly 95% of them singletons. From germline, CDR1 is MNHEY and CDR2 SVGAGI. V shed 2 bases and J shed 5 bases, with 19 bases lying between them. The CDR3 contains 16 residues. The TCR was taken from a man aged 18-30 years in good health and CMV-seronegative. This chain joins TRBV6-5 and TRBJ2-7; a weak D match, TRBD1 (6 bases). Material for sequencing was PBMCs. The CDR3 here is CASSYTQPIRGHEQYF. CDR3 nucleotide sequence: TGTGCCAGCAGTTACACCCAGCCGATCAGGGGCCACGAGCAGTACTTC.